This TCR beta chain was sequenced during a study of shared clonotypes between healthy human individuals. Notes on the study in general: Researchers sampled only blood; tissue repertoires likely differ. The expectation was that sequencing depth would affect clonotype sharing among donors.

Points on this clone: Its specificity is unknown.

Germline V gene sequence: CDR1 LNHDA, CDR2 SQIVND (reference sequence). The V end lost 6 bases, the J end lost 1 base, and 9 bases lay between the germline ends. There are 13 residues in the CDR3. Every unsorted PBMC PCR replicate was loaded with roughly 0.3 ug DNA, tens of thousands of T cell genomes. Produced via immunoSEQ multiplex PCR; TCRdb's table is partial and in-frame only. The sample records some 490,000 clones, around 73% being singletons. This clonotype was sampled from a woman in her thirties or forties in good health. Some clones in this sample may be carry-over from other donors' samples. Material: PBMCs. The genes are TRBV19 and TRBJ1-1; D not resolved. The CDR3, as DNA: TGTGCCAGTAGCGCTTGGAGGAACACTGAAGCTTTCTTT. Translating it yields CASSAWRNTEAFF.